This entry features one T cell receptor (beta chain) sequence. The data were taken from a study of blood T cell repertoires in COVID-19. Trimming cost V 4 bases and J 0 bases; bases outside gene matches: 7. The V gene's germline CDR1 is MDHEN and CDR2 SYDVKM. The CDR3 contains 16 residues. As processed by the authors: Amplifying reference gene primers gave estimates of nucleated cell counts. Clones were read by immunoSEQ multiplex PCR, and TCRdb kept only the in-frame ones, dropping some. Clone size and the V and J calls come from that table; the DNA yielded D and trimming. The data contain roughly 150,000 clones, 80% of them singletons.

The sequence came from a man aged 60 to 69 with acute or convalescent COVID-19. The chain couples TRBV28 to TRBJ2-7; TRBD2 matches 9 bases. Sequences were obtained from peripheral blood. CDR3 DNA sequence: TGTGCCAGCAGTTCCGTCTGGACTAGCGCCTCCTACGAGCAGTACTTC. Translated, it gives CASSSVWTSASYEQYF.